The 27 T cell receptor beta chains below all came from one sample that was sequenced in a study of neoadjuvant nivolumab and ipilimumab in lung cancer. The repertoire was sequenced with immunoSEQ multiplex PCR; TCRdb's copy has only in-frame clones and lacks some. The sample lists about 4,300 clones, around 81% occurring once. Specimen: normal lung tissue adjacent to the tumor, collected after neoadjuvant nivolumab, alone or with ipilimumab, at or shortly before surgery. The receptors here all came from an adult with non-small cell lung cancer. Some clones in this sample may be carry-over from other donors' samples.

The chain employs TRBV11-1 and TRBJ2-5; either TRBD1 or TRBD2 may supply D (6 bases each). Trimming stripped 2 bases from V and 5 bases from J, with 12 bases between. Germline values: CDR1 SGHAT, CDR2 FQDESV (reference sequence). This CDR3 is built from 14 residues. The CDR3 coding sequence is TGTGCCAGCAGCTTATACGGGGGCGAGGAGACCCAGTACTTC. Its translation is CASSLYGGEETQYF.

The chain couples TRBV5-6 to TRBJ2-1; 12 bases map to TRBD2. CDR1 is SGHDT and CDR2 is YYEEEE in the germline V gene. V lost 2 bases to trimming and J lost 6 bases; unmatched junction nucleotides: 9. The CDR3 sequence is 17 residues long. The CDR3 DNA sequence: TGTGCCAGCAGCTTACGCATACTAGCGGGGGGAGGCAATGAGCAGTTCTTC. Protein sequence: CASSLRILAGGGNEQFF.

The gene calls are TRBV6-1 and TRBJ2-1, with D tentatively TRBD2 (6 bases). Germline CDR1 and CDR2: MNHNS and SASEGT. Trimming stripped 4 bases from V and 2 bases from J, with 18 bases between. This CDR3 has 17 amino acids. DNA for the CDR3: TGTGCCAGCAGTGCCCGACTGGGGGGTAAGACCTACAATGAGCAGTTCTTC. It translates to CASSARLGGKTYNEQFF.

The rearrangement joins TRBV28 to TRBJ2-7; the D gene is possibly TRBD2 (6 bases). Trimming shortened V by 7 bases and J by 6 bases, and 10 bases separated the two germline ends. The CDR3 has 11 residues. The germline V gene has CDR1 MDHEN and CDR2 SYDVKM. In DNA, the CDR3 is TGTGCCAGCATCGGGACTCTCGAGCAGTACTTC. It specifies CASIGTLEQYF.

The chain couples TRBV7-2 to TRBJ2-7, with a tentative D call TRBD2 (6 bases). Germline V CDR1 and CDR2: SGHTA, FQGNSA. The germline V and J ends were trimmed by 5 bases and 6 bases, with 20 bases remaining between them. The CDR3 totals 15 residues. Written as DNA, the CDR3 is TGTGCCAGCAGCCGACTAGTGGGAGAAGGGCGCGAGCAGTACTTC. Protein: CASSRLVGEGREQYF.

This rearrangement joins TRBV5-6 to TRBJ2-6, with D perhaps matching TRBD1 (6 bases). CDR3 size: 18 residues. The germline V and J ends were trimmed by 1 base and 0 bases, with 14 bases remaining between them. Germline values: CDR1 SGHDT, CDR2 YYEEEE. The CDR3 DNA reads TGTGCCAGCAGCTTGTTTGCAGGGGCCACCTCTGGGGCCAACGTCCTGACTTTC. Protein sequence: CASSLFAGATSGANVLTF.

The chain joins TRBV29-1 to TRBJ1-1, with unresolved D. V was clipped by 5 bases and J by 4 bases, with 17 bases between them. The CDR3 is made up of 14 amino acids. From germline, CDR1 is SQVTM and CDR2 ANQGSEA. The CDR3: CSVLISAATTEAFF. The CDR3 nucleotides read TGCAGCGTTTTGATTTCGGCGGCAACCACTGAAGCTTTCTTT.

The chain is built from TRBV7-9 and TRBJ1-1; D gene unclear. Germline V gene lookup returns CDR1 SEHNR and CDR2 FQNEAQ (reference sequence). Trimming shortened V by 5 bases and J by 8 bases, and 12 bases separated the two germline ends. CDR3 length: 12 amino acids. CDR3 in amino acids: CASSLLKQEAFF. The CDR3 coding sequence is TGTGCCAGCAGCCTTTTGAAACAGGAAGCTTTCTTT. The full variable domain, completed using reference TRBV7-9 and TRBJ1-1, is DTGVSQNPRHKITKRGQNVTFRCDPISEHNRLYWYRQTLGQGPEFLTYFQNEAQLEKSRLLSDRFSAERPKGSFSTLEIQRTEQGDSAMYLCASSLLKQEAFFGQGTRLTVV.

The chain is built from TRBV6-1 and TRBJ2-3; D uncertain. The CDR3 extends over 14 amino acids. V was cut by 2 bases and J by 0 bases, with 6 bases left in between. CDR1 and CDR2 from the germline V gene are MNHNS and SASEGT. CDR3 residues: CASSETQSTDTQYF. For the CDR3, the DNA is TGTGCCAGCAGTGAAACCCAAAGCACAGATACGCAGTATTTT.

The DNA for the CDR3 is TGTGCCAGCAGCTTAGGGACGGGGCAGGTTCTGTTCTTC. It is translated as CASSLGTGQVLFF. The chain joins TRBV7-2 to TRBJ2-1; either TRBD1 or TRBD2 may fit D (5 bases each). CDR3 length: 13 amino acids. Trimming took off 1 base at V and 15 bases at J, with 16 bases between the two ends. CDR1 is SGHTA, CDR2 FQGNSA, per germline.

The chain carries TRBV4-2 and TRBJ1-1, with D possibly TRBD1 on 6 matching bases. The CDR3 loop spans 12 amino acids. Looked up from germline, CDR1 is LGHNA and CDR2 is YNFKEQ. V was pared by 2 bases and J by 6 bases, with 7 bases between. The CDR3 is CASSQNRAEAFF. In DNA, the CDR3 is TGTGCCAGCAGCCAAAACAGGGCTGAAGCTTTCTTT.

The CDR3 coding sequence is TGCGCCAGCAGCCAAGATCATGGTTTCGGGGTAGGAAACACCGGGGAGCTGTTTTTT. Protein sequence: CASSQDHGFGVGNTGELFF. This chain links TRBV4-3 with TRBJ2-2; D perhaps matches TRBD2 (5 bases). The germline V and J ends were trimmed by 0 bases and 2 bases, with 19 bases remaining between them. Germline CDR1 is LGHNA and CDR2 is YSLEER. CDR3 length: 19 residues.

The rearrangement uses TRBV5-1 and TRBJ1-1; a weak D match, TRBD1 (5 bases). Germline loops: CDR1 SGHRS, CDR2 YFSETQ. V lost 2 bases and J 1 base, leaving 12 bases between the germline ends. The CDR3 runs 15 residues. CDR3 region: CASSLRGLWNTEAFF. The CDR3 DNA is TGCGCCAGCAGCTTAAGGGGTTTGTGGAACACTGAAGCTTTCTTT.

This clone was picked up a small number of times. This chain links TRBV15 with TRBJ1-2; D gene unclear. Germline V gene data show CDR1 as LNHNV and CDR2 as YYDKDF (reference sequence). V was pared by 0 bases and J by 5 bases, with 4 bases between. There are 12 residues in the CDR3. As DNA, the CDR3 is TGTGCCACCAGCAGAGAGGGATATGGCTACACCTTC. It specifies CATSREGYGYTF.

V gene TRBV6-5 combines with J gene TRBJ2-7; no clear D gene. This CDR3 is built from 13 residues. Germline V gene sequence: CDR1 MNHEY, CDR2 SVGAGI. With 3 bases removed from V and 3 bases from J, the gap between germline ends came to 9 bases. CDR3 coding DNA: TGTGCCAGCAGTTATACGGACGGCTACGAGCAGTACTTC. It yields the protein CASSYTDGYEQYF.

The rearrangement uses TRBV10-3 and TRBJ2-3, with TRBD2 matching 8 bases. The CDR3 loop spans 17 amino acids. Germline-derived CDR1 and CDR2 are ENHRY and SYGVKD. V shed 0 bases, J shed 2 bases, and the junction held 7 bases outside the gene matches. CDR3 nucleotides: TGTGCCATCAGTGAGTCGCGCAGCGGGGGATCCACAGATACGCAGTATTTT. This encodes CAISESRSGGSTDTQYF.

CDR3 DNA: TGTGCCAGCAGATCAAGACAGCTTGGTTATGGCTACACCTTC. Amino acids: CASRSRQLGYGYTF. The genes are TRBV6-5 and TRBJ1-2; a possible D gene is TRBD1 (5 bases). Germline V gene lookup returns CDR1 MNHEY and CDR2 SVGAGI. V gave up 6 bases and J gave up 5 bases, with 16 bases separating them. This CDR3 region has 14 residues.

The rearrangement joins TRBV9 to TRBJ2-1, with TRBD1 matching 8 bases. V lost 0 bases, J lost 9 bases, and 5 bases stayed unmatched. The CDR3 spans 14 residues. Per germline, CDR1 SGDLS and CDR2 YYNGEE. The CDR3 protein is CASSVVDRGFEQFF. Here the CDR3 DNA reads TGTGCCAGCAGCGTAGTTGACAGGGGATTTGAGCAGTTCTTC.

The chain is built from TRBV7-7 and TRBJ2-7, with 16 nucleotides matching TRBD2. Germline V CDR1 and CDR2: SSHAT, FNYEAQ (reference sequence). The CDR3 runs 16 residues. Trimming cost V 5 bases and J 3 bases; bases outside gene matches: 4. The DNA of the CDR3 is TGTGCCAGCAGCCCGGGACTAGCGGGGGGGGTCTACGAGCAGTACTTC. Its protein product is CASSPGLAGGVYEQYF.

The chain uses TRBV5-4 and TRBJ1-1; 8 bases match TRBD1. The V and J ends lost 0 bases and 8 bases, in that order; junction bases with no gene match: 3. This CDR3 contains 13 residues. CDR1 is SGHNT, CDR2 YYREEE, per germline (reference sequence). The CDR3 bases are TGTGCCAGCAGCTTGGAAAGGACAGGGGAAGCTTTCTTT. Protein: CASSLERTGEAFF.

The rearrangement links TRBV2 to TRBJ1-1, with TRBD1 as a possible D gene (6 bases). CDR3 length: 16 residues. V lost 7 bases and J lost 1, with 19 bases in between. Germline assignment: CDR1 SNHLY and CDR2 FYNNEI. CDR3 nucleotide sequence: TGTGCCAGCACCCAAACAAGCCTCAGGGGGAACACTGAAGCTTTCTTT. As protein: CASTQTSLRGNTEAFF. The entire variable domain, with the rest obtained from reference TRBV2 and TRBJ1-1, is as follows: EPEVTQTPSHQVTQMGQEVILRCVPISNHLYFYWYRQILGQKVEFLVSFYNNEISEKSEIFDDQFSVERPDGSNFTLKIRSTKLEDSAMYFCASTQTSLRGNTEAFFGQGTRLTVV.

The chain joins TRBV5-4 to TRBJ1-2; D is unclear. CDR1 and CDR2 (germline): SGHNT, YYREEE (reference sequence). Trimming shortened V by 0 bases and J by 8 bases, and 14 bases separated the two germline ends. CDR3 length: 14 residues. The CDR3 is CASSLEGYGDGYTF. DNA of the CDR3: TGTGCCAGCAGCTTGGAGGGCTACGGTGACGGCTACACCTTC.

The chain employs TRBV18 and TRBJ2-5; unclear D gene. The germline CDR1 and CDR2 sequences are KGHSH and LQKENI. This CDR3 is built from 14 residues. V lost 4 bases and J lost 0, with 9 bases in between. DNA of the CDR3: TGTGCCAGCTCACAAACCTCAAACCAAGAGACCCAGTACTTC. This codes for CASSQTSNQETQYF.

The gene calls are TRBV30 and TRBJ1-6, with a tentative D call TRBD1 (6 bases). CDR3 length equals 13 residues. The V end was cut by 6 bases, the J end by 4 bases, with 10 bases between. Germline V gives CDR1 GTSNPN, CDR2 SVGIG (reference sequence). CDR3 sequence (DNA): TGTGCCTGTAGGGGGGAGTATAATTCACCCCTCCACTTT. This encodes CACRGEYNSPLHF. The full variable domain, with the rest looked up from reference TRBV30 and TRBJ1-6, is SQTIHQWPATLVQPVGSPLSLECTVEGTSNPNLYWYRQAAGRGLQLLFYSVGIGQISSEVPQNLSASRPQDRQFILSSKKLLLSDSGFYLCACRGEYNSPLHFGNGTRLTVT.

This clone has only one observation. The rearrangement links TRBV29-1 to TRBJ2-5; TRBD1 might be the D (5 bases). Germline lookup yields CDR1 SQVTM and CDR2 ANQGSEA. The V end lost 4 bases, the J end lost 2 bases, and 14 bases lay between the germline ends. The CDR3 contains 14 residues. CDR3 bases: TGCAGCGTTGTCAGGGCCGCCGCACAAGAGACCCAGTACTTC. Protein product: CSVVRAAAQETQYF.

The CDR3 DNA follows: TGCGCCAGCAGCTTGGATCGGAACACTGAAGCTTTCTTT. Protein: CASSLDRNTEAFF. The chain is built from TRBV5-1 and TRBJ1-1; D unresolved. CDR1 is SGHRS, CDR2 YFSETQ, per germline. The CDR3 contains 13 residues. V was clipped by 0 bases and J by 1 base, with 4 bases between them. The full variable domain, in which reference TRBV5-1 and TRBJ1-1 provide the parts outside the CDR3, is KAGVTQTPRYLIKTRGQQVTLSCSPISGHRSVSWYQQTPGQGLQFLFEYFSETQRNKGNFPGRFSGRQFSNSRSEMNVSTLELGDSALYLCASSLDRNTEAFFGQGTRLTVV.

The J gene is TRBJ1-5, the V gene TRBV4-2; D is perhaps TRBD1 (5 bases). CDR1 LGHNA and CDR2 YNFKEQ come from the germline V gene. V was shortened by 3 bases and J by 0 bases, with 15 bases between the two germline ends. This CDR3 contains 17 residues. DNA of the CDR3: TGTGCCAGCAGCCATGGAAGGGGCAGCCATAGCAATCAGCCCCAGCATTTT. This gives the protein CASSHGRGSHSNQPQHF.